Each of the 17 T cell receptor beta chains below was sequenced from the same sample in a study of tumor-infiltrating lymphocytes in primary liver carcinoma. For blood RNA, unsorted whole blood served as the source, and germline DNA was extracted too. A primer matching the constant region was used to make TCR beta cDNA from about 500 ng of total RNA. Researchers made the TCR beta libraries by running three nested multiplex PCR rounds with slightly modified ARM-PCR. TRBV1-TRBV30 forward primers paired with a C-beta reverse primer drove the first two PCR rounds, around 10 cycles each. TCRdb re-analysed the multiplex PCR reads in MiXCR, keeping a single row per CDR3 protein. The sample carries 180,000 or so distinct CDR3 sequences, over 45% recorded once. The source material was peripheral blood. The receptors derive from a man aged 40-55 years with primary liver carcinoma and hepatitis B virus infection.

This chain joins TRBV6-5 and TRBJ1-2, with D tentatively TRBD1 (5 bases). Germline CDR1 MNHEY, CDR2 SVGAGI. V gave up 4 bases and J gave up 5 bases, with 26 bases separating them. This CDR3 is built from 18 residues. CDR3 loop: CASSLGVLSWVGAYGYTF. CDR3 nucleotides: TGTGCCAGCAGTTTGGGGGTTCTTTCCTGGGTCGGCGCTTATGGCTACACCTTC.

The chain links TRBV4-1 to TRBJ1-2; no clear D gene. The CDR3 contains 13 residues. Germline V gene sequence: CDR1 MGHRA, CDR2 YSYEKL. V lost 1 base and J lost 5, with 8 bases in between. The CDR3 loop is CASSQVDKYGYTF. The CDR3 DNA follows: TGCGCCAGCAGCCAAGTCGACAAGTATGGCTACACCTTC.

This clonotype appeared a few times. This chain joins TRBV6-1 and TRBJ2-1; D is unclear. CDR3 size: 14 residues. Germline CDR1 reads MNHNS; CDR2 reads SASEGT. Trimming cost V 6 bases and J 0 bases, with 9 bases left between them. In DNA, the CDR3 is TGTGCCAGCAGGACGATTGGCTCCTACAATGAGCAGTTCTTC. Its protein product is CASRTIGSYNEQFF.

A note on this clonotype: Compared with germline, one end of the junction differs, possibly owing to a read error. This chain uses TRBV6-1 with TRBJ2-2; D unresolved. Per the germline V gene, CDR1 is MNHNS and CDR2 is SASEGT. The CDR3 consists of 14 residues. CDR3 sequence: CVSAQTRGTGELFF. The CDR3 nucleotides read TGTGTCAGCGCACAGACGCGAGGCACCGGGGAGCTGTTTTTT.

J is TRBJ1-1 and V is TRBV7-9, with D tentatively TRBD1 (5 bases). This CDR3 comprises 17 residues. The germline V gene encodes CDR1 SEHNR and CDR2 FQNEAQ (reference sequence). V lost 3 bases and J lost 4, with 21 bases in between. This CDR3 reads CASSFPIPGIKGTEAFF. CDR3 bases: TGTGCCAGCAGCTTTCCTATCCCAGGGATCAAGGGCACTGAAGCTTTCTTT. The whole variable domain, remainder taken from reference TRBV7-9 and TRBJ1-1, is DTGVSQNPRHKITKRGQNVTFRCDPISEHNRLYWYRQTLGQGPEFLTYFQNEAQLEKSRLLSDRFSAERPKGSFSTLEIQRTEQGDSAMYLCASSFPIPGIKGTEAFFGQGTRLTVV.

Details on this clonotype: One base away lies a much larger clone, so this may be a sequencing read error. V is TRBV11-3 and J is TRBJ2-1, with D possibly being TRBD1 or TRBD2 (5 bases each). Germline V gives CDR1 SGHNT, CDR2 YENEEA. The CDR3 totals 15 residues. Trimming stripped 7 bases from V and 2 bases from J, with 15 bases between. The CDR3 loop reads CASTPRGAPYNEQFF. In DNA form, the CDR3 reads TGTGCCAGCACCCCTCGAGGGGCCCCCTACAATGAGCAGTTCTTC.

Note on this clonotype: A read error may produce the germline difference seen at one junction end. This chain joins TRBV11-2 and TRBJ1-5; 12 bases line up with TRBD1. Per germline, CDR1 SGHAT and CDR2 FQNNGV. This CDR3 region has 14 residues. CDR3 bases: TGTGCCAACAGCACTGGGACAGGGGGCCAGCCCCAGCATTTT. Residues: CANSTGTGGQPQHF.

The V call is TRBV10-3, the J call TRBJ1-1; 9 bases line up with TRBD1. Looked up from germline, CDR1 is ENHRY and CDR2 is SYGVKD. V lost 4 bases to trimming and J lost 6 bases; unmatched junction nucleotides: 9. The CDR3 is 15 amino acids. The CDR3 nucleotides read TGTGCCATCAGTGGCGGGACAGGGAAGAGCGCTGAAGCTTTCTTT. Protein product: CAISGGTGKSAEAFF.

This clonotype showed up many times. CDR3 sequence: CASSKRAGLAGDEQFF. CDR3 in DNA: TGCGCCAGCAGCAAGAGGGCGGGACTAGCCGGGGATGAGCAGTTCTTC. The chain carries TRBV4-1 and TRBJ2-1, with 9 bases that match TRBD2. Germline V gene lookup returns CDR1 MGHRA and CDR2 YSYEKL. The ends lost 5 bases at V and 8 bases at J; junction bases unmatched: 13. The CDR3 covers 16 residues.

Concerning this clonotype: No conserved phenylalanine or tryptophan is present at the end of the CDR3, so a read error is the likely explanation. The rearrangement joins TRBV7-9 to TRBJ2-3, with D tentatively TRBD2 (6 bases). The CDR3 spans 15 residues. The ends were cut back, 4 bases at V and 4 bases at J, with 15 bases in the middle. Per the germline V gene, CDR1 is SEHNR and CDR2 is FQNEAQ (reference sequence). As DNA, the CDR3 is TGTGCCAGCAGCTCGTCTGGGACTCGCGCAGATACGCAGTATCTT. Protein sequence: CASSSSGTRADTQYL.

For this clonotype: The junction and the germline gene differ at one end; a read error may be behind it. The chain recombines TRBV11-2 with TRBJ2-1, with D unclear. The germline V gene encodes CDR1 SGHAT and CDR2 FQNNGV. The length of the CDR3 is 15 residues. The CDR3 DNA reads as TGTGCCAGCAGCCCCTACTGGGTCATCTACAATGGGCAGTTCTTC. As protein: CASSPYWVIYNGQFF. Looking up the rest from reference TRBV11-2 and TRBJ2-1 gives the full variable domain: EAGVAQSPRYKIIEKRQSVAFWCNPISGHATLYWYQQILGQGPKLLIQFQNNGVVDDSQLPKDRFSAERLKGVDSTLKIQPAKLEDSAVYLCASSPYWVIYNGQFFGPGTRLTVL.

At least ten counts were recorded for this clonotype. CDR3 coding DNA: TGTGCCAGCAGACTAGCGGGAAGCTACAATGAGCAGTTCTTC. Protein: CASRLAGSYNEQFF. The J gene is TRBJ2-1, the V gene TRBV11-2; 10 bases fit TRBD2. The trim removed 6 bases at V and 3 bases at J, leaving 2 bases unmatched. Per the germline V gene, CDR1 is SGHAT and CDR2 is FQNNGV. CDR3 length: 14 residues.

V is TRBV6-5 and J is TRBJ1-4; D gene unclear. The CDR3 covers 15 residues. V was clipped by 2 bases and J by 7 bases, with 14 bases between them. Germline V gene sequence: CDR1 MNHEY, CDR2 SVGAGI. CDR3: CASSYRAGRGEKLFF. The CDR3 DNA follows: TGTGCCAGCAGTTACCGGGCAGGTCGAGGTGAAAAACTGTTTTTT.

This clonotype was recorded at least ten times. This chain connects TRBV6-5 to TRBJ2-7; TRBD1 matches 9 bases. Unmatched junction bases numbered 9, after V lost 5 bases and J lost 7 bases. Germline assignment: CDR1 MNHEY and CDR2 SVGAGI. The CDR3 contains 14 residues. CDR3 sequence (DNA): TGTGCCAGCAGTCCATCCCGGGACAGGGTGGAGCAGTACTTC. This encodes CASSPSRDRVEQYF.

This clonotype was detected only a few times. The CDR3 DNA reads TGTGCCTGCCAAGGGGGCCCTCTAGGGAGCAATCAGCCCCAGCATTTT. Its translation: CACQGGPLGSNQPQHF. This chain links TRBV12-3 or TRBV12-4 with TRBJ1-5, with 7 positions matching TRBD1. J was trimmed by 1 base and V by 11 bases; bases with no gene match: 14. This CDR3 is built from 16 residues.

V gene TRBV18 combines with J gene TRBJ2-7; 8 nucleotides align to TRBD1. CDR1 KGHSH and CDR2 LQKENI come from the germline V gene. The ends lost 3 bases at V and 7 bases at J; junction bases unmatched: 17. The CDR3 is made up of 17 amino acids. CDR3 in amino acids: CASSPPPDGTGRFEQYF. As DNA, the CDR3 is TGTGCCAGCTCACCGCCCCCTGACGGGACAGGCCGTTTTGAGCAGTACTTC.

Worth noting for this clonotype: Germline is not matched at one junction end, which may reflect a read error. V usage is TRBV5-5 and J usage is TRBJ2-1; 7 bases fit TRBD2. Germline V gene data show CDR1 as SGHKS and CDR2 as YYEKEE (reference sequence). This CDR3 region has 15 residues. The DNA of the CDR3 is TGTGCCATCAGCTTGGGCGGGAGCTCCTACAATGAGCAGTTCTTC. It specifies CAISLGGSSYNEQFF.